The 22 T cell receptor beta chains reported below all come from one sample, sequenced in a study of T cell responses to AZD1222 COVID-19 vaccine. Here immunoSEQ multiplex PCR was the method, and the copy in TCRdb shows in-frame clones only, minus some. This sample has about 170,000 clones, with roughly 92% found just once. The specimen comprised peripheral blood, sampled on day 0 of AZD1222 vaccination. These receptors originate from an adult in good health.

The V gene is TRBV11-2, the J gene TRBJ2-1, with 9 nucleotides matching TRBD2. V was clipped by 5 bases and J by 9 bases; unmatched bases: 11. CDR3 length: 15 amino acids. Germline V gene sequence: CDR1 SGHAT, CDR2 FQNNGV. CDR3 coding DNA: TGTGCCAGCAGCCCGGTAGCGGGAGATCGCGGTGAGCAGTTCTTC. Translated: CASSPVAGDRGEQFF.

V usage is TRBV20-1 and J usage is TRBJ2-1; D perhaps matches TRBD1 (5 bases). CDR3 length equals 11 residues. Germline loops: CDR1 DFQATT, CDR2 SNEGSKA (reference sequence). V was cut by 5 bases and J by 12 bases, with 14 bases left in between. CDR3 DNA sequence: TGCAGTGCTCCGAAGGAACAGGTGCAGTTCTTC. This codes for CSAPKEQVQFF.

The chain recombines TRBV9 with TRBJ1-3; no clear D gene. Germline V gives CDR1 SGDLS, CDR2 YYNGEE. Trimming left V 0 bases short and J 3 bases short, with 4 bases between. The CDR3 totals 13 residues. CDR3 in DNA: TGTGCCAGCAGCGTAGATGATGGAAACACCATATATTTT. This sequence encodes CASSVDDGNTIYF.

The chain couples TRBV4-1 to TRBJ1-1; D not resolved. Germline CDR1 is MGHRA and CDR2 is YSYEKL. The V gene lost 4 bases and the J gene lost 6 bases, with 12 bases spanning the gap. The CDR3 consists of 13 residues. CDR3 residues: CASSPVGLPEAFF. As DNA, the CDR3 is TGCGCCAGCAGCCCCGTAGGATTGCCTGAAGCTTTCTTT.

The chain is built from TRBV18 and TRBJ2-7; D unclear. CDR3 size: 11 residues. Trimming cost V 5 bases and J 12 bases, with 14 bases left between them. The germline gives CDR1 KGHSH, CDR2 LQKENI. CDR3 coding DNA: TGTGCCAGCTCATCTGGACGGCCCCTGTACTTC. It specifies CASSSGRPLYF.

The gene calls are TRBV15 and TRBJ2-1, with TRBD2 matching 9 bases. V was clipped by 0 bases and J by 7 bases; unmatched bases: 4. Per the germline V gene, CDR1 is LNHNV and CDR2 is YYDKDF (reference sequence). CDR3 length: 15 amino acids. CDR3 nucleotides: TGTGCCACCAGCAGAGATAGCGGGAGATATAATGAGCAGTTCTTC. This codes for CATSRDSGRYNEQFF.

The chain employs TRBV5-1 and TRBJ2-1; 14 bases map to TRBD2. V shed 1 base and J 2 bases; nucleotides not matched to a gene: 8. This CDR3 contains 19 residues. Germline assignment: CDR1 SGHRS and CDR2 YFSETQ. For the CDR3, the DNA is TGCGCCAGCAGCTTGAGTCGACTAGCGGGAGGGCCACCCTACAATGAGCAGTTCTTC. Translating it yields CASSLSRLAGGPPYNEQFF.

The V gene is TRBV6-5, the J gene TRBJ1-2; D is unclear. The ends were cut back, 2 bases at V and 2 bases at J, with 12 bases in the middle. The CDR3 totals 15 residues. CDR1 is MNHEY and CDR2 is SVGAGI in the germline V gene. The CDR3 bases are TGTGCCAGCAGTTACAGGCCGTCGTCGAACTATGGCTACACCTTC. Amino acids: CASSYRPSSNYGYTF.

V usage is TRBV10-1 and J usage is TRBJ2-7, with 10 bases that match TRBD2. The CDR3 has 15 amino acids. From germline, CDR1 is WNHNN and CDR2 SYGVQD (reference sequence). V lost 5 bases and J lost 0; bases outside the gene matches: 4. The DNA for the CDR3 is TGCGCCAGCAGTATTAGGACTAGCGGCTCCTACGAGCAGTACTTC. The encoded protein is CASSIRTSGSYEQYF.

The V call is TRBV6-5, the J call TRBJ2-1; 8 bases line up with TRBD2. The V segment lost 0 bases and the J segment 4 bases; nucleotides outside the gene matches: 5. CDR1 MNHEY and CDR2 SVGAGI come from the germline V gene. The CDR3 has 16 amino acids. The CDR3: CASSYSVLAEYNEQFF. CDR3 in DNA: TGTGCCAGCAGTTACTCGGTACTAGCGGAGTACAATGAGCAGTTCTTC.

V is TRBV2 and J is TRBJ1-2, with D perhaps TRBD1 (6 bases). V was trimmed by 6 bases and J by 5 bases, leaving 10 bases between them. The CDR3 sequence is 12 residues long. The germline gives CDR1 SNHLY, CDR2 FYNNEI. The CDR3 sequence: CASRQGIYGYTF. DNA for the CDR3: TGTGCCAGCAGACAGGGCATTTATGGCTACACCTTC.

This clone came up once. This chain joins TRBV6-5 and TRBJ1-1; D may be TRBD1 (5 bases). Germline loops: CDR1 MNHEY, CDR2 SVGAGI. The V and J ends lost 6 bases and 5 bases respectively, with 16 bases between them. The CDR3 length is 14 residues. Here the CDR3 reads CASSPPGLRTEAFF. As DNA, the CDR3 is TGTGCCAGCAGCCCCCCGGGGCTGAGGACTGAAGCTTTCTTT.

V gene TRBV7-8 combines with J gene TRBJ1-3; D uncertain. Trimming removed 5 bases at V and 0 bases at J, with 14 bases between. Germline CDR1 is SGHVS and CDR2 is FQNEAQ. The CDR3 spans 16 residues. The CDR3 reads CASSPYEASSGNTIYF. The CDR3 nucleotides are TGTGCCAGCAGCCCCTATGAAGCCAGCTCTGGAAACACCATATATTTT.

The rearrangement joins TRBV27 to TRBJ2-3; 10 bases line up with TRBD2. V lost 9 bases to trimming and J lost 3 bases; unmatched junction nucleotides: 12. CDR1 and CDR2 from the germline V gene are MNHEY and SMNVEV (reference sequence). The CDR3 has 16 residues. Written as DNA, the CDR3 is TGTGCCAGGGTGGGGCTAGCGGGGGAGGGTACAGATACGCAGTATTTT. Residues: CARVGLAGEGTDTQYF.

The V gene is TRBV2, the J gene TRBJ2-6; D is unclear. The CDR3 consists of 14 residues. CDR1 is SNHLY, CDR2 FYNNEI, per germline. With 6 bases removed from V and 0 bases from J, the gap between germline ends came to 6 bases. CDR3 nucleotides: TGTGCCAGCAGGGGGATCTCTGGGGCCAACGTCCTGACTTTC. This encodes CASRGISGANVLTF.

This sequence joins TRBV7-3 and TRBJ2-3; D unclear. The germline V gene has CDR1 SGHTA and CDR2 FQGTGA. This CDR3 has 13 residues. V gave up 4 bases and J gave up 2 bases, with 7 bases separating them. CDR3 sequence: CASSSAPTDTQYF. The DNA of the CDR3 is TGTGCCAGCAGCTCAGCCCCCACAGATACGCAGTATTTT.

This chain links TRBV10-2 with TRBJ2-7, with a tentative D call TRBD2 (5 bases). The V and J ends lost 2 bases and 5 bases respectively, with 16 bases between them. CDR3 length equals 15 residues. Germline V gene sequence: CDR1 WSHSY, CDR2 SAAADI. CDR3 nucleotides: TGCGCCAGCAGTGAGACCGGCGGCGGGCCCGACGAGCAGTACTTC. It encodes CASSETGGGPDEQYF.

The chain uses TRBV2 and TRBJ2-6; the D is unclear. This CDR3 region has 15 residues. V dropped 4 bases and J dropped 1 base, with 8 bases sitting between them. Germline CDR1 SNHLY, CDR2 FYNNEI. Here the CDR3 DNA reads TGTGCCAGCAGTGGGGCTAGTTCTGGGGCCAACGTCCTGACTTTC. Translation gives CASSGASSGANVLTF. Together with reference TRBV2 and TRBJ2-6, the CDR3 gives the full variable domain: EPEVTQTPSHQVTQMGQEVILRCVPISNHLYFYWYRQILGQKVEFLVSFYNNEISEKSEIFDDQFSVERPDGSNFTLKIRSTKLEDSAMYFCASSGASSGANVLTFGAGSRLTVL.

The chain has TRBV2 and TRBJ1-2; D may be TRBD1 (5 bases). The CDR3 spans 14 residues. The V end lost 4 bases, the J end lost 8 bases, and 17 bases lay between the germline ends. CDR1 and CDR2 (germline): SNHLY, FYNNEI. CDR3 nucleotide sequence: TGTGCCAGCAGTGCGGACACCTCGGTTAGGGGCTACACCTTC. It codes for CASSADTSVRGYTF. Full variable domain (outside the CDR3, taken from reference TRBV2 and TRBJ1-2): EPEVTQTPSHQVTQMGQEVILRCVPISNHLYFYWYRQILGQKVEFLVSFYNNEISEKSEIFDDQFSVERPDGSNFTLKIRSTKLEDSAMYFCASSADTSVRGYTFGSGTRLTVV.

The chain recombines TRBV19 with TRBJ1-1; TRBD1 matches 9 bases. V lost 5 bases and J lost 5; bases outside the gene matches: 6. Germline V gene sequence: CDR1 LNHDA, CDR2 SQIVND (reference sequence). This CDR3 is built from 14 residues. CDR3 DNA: TGTGCCAGTAGTCCTAACAGGGGGCGTACTGAAGCTTTCTTT. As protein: CASSPNRGRTEAFF.

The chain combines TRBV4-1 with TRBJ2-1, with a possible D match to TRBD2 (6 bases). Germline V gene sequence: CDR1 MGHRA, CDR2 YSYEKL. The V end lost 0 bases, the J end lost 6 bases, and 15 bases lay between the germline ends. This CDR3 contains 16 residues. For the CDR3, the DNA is TGCGCCAGCAGCCAAGAAAATTCGGGAGTTAGCAATGAGCAGTTCTTC. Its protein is CASSQENSGVSNEQFF.

CDR3 DNA: TGTGCCAGCAGCGGTGGACAGTGGAACACTGAAGCTTTCTTT. It codes for CASSGGQWNTEAFF. The chain recombines TRBV6-5 with TRBJ1-1, with a weak D call TRBD1 (6 bases). Germline CDR1 is MNHEY and CDR2 is SVGAGI. The germline V and J ends were trimmed by 6 bases and 1 base, with 12 bases remaining between them. The CDR3 is made up of 14 amino acids.